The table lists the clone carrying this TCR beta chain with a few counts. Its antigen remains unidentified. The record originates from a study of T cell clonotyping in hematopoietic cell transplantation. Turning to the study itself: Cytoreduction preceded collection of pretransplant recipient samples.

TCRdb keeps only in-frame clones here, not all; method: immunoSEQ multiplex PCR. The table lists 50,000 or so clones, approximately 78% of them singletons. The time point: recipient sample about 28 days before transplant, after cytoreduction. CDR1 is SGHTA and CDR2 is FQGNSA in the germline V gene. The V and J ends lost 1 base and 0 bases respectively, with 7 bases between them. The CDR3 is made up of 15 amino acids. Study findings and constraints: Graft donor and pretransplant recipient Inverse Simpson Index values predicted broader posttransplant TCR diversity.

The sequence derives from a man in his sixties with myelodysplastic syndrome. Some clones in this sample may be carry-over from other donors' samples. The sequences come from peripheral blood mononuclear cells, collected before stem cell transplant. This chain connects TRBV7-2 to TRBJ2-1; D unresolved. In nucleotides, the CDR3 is TGTGCCAGCAGCTTAGTGTCCGACTCCTACAATGAGCAGTTCTTC. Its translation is CASSLVSDSYNEQFF. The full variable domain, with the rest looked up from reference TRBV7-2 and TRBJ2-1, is GAGVSQSPSNKVTEKGKDVELRCDPISGHTALYWYRQSLGQGLEFLIYFQGNSAPDKSGLPSDRFSAERTGGSVSTLTIQRTQQEDSAVYLCASSLVSDSYNEQFFGPGTRLTVL.